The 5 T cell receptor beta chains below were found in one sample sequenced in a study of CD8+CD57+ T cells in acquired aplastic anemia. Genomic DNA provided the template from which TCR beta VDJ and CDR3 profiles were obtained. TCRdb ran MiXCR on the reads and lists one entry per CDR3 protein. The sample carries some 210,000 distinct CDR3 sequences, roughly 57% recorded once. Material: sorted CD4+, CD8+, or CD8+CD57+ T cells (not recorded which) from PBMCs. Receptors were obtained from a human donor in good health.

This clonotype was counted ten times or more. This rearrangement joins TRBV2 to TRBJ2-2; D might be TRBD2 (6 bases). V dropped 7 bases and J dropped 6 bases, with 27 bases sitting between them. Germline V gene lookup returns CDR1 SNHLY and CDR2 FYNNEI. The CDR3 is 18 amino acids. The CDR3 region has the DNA TGTGCCAGCATGGGCCCCGCGCAGGGAGGTGGGATCCCCGGGGAGCTGTTTTTT. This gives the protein CASMGPAQGGGIPGELFF.

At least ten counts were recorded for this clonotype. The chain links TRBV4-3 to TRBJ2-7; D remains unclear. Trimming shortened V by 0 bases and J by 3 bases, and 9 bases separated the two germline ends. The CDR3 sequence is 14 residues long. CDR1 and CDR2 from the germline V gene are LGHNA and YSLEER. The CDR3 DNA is TGCGCCAGCAGCCAAGATTCAGGTGGCTACGAGCAGTACTTC. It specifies CASSQDSGGYEQYF.

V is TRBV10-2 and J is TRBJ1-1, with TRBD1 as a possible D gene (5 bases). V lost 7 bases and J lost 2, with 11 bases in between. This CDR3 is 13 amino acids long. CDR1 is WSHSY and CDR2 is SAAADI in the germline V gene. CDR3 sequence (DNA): TGCGCCAGCATGGTAGGGGCAAACACTGAAGCTTTCTTT. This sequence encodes CASMVGANTEAFF.

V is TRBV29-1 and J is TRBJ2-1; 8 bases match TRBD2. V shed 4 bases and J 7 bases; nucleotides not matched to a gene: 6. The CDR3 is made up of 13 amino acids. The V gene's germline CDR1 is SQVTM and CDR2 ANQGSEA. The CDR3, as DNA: TGCAGCGTTGTTTACTCGGGGGGGAATGAGCAGTTCTTC. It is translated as CSVVYSGGNEQFF.

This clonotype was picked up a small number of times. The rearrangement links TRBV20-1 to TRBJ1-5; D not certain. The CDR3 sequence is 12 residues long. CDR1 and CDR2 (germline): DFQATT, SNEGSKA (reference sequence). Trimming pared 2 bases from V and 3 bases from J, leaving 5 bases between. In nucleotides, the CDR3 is TGCAGTGCTAGACAGCCCAATCAGCCCCAGCATTTT. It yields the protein CSARQPNQPQHF.